Following are 23 T cell receptor beta chains from one sample sequenced in a study of T cell repertoires in cytomegalovirus infection. In TCRdb, the reads were re-called with MiXCR into one record per CDR3 protein. Of about 490,000 distinct CDR3 sequences in the sample, more than 20% were seen once. The material sequenced was PBMCs. Receptors were obtained from a human donor in good health (CMV status not recorded). Some clones in this sample may be carry-over from other donors' samples.

This clonotype was counted many times. The CDR3 DNA reads TGTGCCAGCAGCTTGGCAGGGGGTGAAAAACTGTTTTTT. This gives the protein CASSLAGGEKLFF. The J gene is TRBJ1-4, the V gene TRBV11-2; TRBD1 aligns across 7 bases. Germline CDR1 reads SGHAT; CDR2 reads FQNNGV. J gave up 7 bases and V 3 bases, and 2 bases lay outside the gene matches. The CDR3 length is 13 residues.

The J gene is TRBJ2-7, the V gene TRBV7-9; unclear D gene. This CDR3 has 11 residues. Between the trimmed V and J ends, which lost 6 bases and 6 bases, there was a span of 9 bases. CDR1 and CDR2 from the germline V gene are SEHNR and FQNEAQ (reference sequence). Here the CDR3 reads CASSGIGEQYF. CDR3 DNA sequence: TGTGCCAGCAGTGGGATTGGCGAGCAGTACTTC.

The chain links TRBV11-3 to TRBJ2-3, with 7 bases fitting TRBD2. With 5 bases clipped from V and 5 bases from J, the junction kept 10 bases outside the gene matches. Germline V CDR1 and CDR2: SGHNT, YENEEA. This CDR3 region has 15 residues. The CDR3 DNA reads TGTGCCAGCAGCCCGGAGGGGACTAATGGAGATACGCAGTATTTT. Translated: CASSPEGTNGDTQYF.

This clonotype was recorded at least ten times. V and J are TRBV7-8 and TRBJ1-3; TRBD1 matches at 7 bases. The CDR3 is made up of 15 amino acids. Trimming removed 3 bases from V and 4 bases from J; junction bases left unmatched: 6. Germline lookup yields CDR1 SGHVS and CDR2 FQNEAQ. CDR3 DNA: TGTGCCAGCAGCTTCTCGACAGGGAACGGAAACACCATATATTTT. As protein: CASSFSTGNGNTIYF.

The V call is TRBV28, the J call TRBJ2-7, with D unclear. Trimming removed 1 base at V and 3 bases at J, with 13 bases between. Germline V CDR1 and CDR2: MDHEN, SYDVKM. CDR3 length equals 15 residues. CDR3 region: CASSLFGYGDYEQYF. The CDR3 bases are TGTGCCAGCAGTTTATTTGGGTATGGGGACTACGAGCAGTACTTC.

The J gene is TRBJ2-5, the V gene TRBV28, with D tentatively TRBD1 (5 bases). The CDR3 runs to 14 residues. V was cut by 1 base and J by 5 bases, with 11 bases left in between. Per the germline V gene, CDR1 is MDHEN and CDR2 is SYDVKM. CDR3 loop: CASSLSAWGETQYF. CDR3 bases: TGTGCCAGCAGTTTATCCGCCTGGGGCGAGACCCAGTACTTC.

The rearrangement uses TRBV6-4 and TRBJ2-1, with 13 bases aligning to TRBD2. Trimming at V came to 7 bases and at J to 6 bases, leaving 6 bases not matched to a gene. The CDR3 spans 15 residues. Per the germline V gene, CDR1 is MRHNA and CDR2 is SNTAGT. The DNA of the CDR3 is TGTGCCAGCACGAGGACTAGCGGGAGCAGCAATGAGCAGTTCTTC. This codes for CASTRTSGSSNEQFF.

The rearrangement uses TRBV6-1 and TRBJ1-1; no clear D gene. CDR1 is MNHNS and CDR2 is SASEGT in the germline V gene. The CDR3 is 15 amino acids. Trimming took 2 bases from V and 1 from J, leaving 11 bases between them. The CDR3 DNA reads as TGTGCCAGCAGTGAATACCCCATACAGAACACTGAAGCTTTCTTT. As protein: CASSEYPIQNTEAFF.

This clonotype was detected a few times. The V gene is TRBV6-2 or TRBV6-3, the J gene TRBJ1-1, with D perhaps TRBD1 (6 bases). Germline CDR1 and CDR2: MNHEY and SVGEGT. V lost 6 bases and J lost 5, with 16 bases in between. There are 14 residues in the CDR3. CDR3 protein: CASSFTGQGTEAFF. The CDR3 region has the DNA TGTGCCAGCAGCTTCACCGGGCAGGGGACTGAAGCTTTCTTT.

This sequence joins TRBV7-3 and TRBJ1-1; 8 nucleotides match TRBD1. Unmatched junction bases numbered 8, after V lost 5 bases and J lost 6 bases. Germline CDR1 and CDR2: SGHTA and FQGTGA. CDR3 length: 14 residues. The CDR3 region has the DNA TGTGCCAGCAGCCGAGGACAGGGTTATGCTGAAGCTTTCTTT. Amino acid sequence: CASSRGQGYAEAFF.

This clonotype was seen only a few times. The rearrangement joins TRBV7-9 to TRBJ2-7; tentative D call: TRBD1 (6 bases). The CDR3 has 15 residues. The V gene lost 0 bases and the J gene lost 0 bases, with 9 bases spanning the gap. Germline CDR1 and CDR2: SEHNR and FQNEAQ (reference sequence). CDR3 in amino acids: CASSLARGFSYEQYF. The CDR3 DNA reads as TGTGCCAGCAGCTTAGCCAGGGGCTTCTCCTACGAGCAGTACTTC.

CDR3 sequence: CSASLRGENYGYTF. The CDR3 DNA follows: TGCAGTGCTAGCCTACGGGGGGAAAACTATGGCTACACCTTC. The rearrangement joins TRBV20-1 to TRBJ1-2, with a tentative D call TRBD1 (5 bases). The CDR3 length is 14 residues. Germline CDR1 and CDR2: DFQATT and SNEGSKA (reference sequence). V was clipped by 3 bases and J by 2 bases, with 13 bases between them.

The chain combines TRBV29-1 with TRBJ2-1; the match to TRBD2 covers 15 bases. This CDR3 contains 19 residues. Germline loops: CDR1 SQVTM, CDR2 ANQGSEA. J lost 4 bases, V lost 6 bases, and 16 bases had no gene match. DNA of the CDR3: TGCAGCGTGCCGGGACTAGCGGGAGGACCCCGACTAATGTACAATGAGCAGTTCTTC. Translating it yields CSVPGLAGGPRLMYNEQFF.

This clonotype has a handful of counts. The chain employs TRBV4-1 and TRBJ1-6, with unresolved D. This CDR3 spans 13 amino acids. The germline CDR1 and CDR2 sequences are MGHRA and YSYEKL. V shed 2 bases and J shed 7 bases, with 6 bases lying between them. CDR3 amino acids: CASSQNSNSPLHF. The CDR3 DNA follows: TGCGCCAGCAGCCAAAACAGCAATTCACCCCTCCACTTT.

The chain couples TRBV11-3 to TRBJ2-5, with 11 bases fitting TRBD2. CDR3 length equals 15 residues. Unmatched junction bases numbered 4, after V lost 2 bases and J lost 5 bases. Germline CDR1 is SGHNT and CDR2 is YENEEA. DNA for the CDR3: TGTGCCAGCAGCTTATTAGCGGGAGGGCCGGAGACCCAGTACTTC. This sequence encodes CASSLLAGGPETQYF.

This clonotype came up once. The V gene is TRBV11-2, the J gene TRBJ1-1, with D perhaps TRBD1 (5 bases). Germline CDR1 SGHAT, CDR2 FQNNGV. This CDR3 has 14 residues. Between the trimmed V and J ends, which lost 5 bases and 3 bases, there was a span of 13 bases. CDR3 nucleotide sequence: TGTGCCAGCAGCAGCAGGGAGTGGGACACTGAAGCTTTCTTT. It is translated as CASSSREWDTEAFF.

This clonotype was found many times. The CDR3 DNA reads as TGTGCCAGCAGCCCCGGACAGGGGCCAGATACGCAGTATTTT. Its protein is CASSPGQGPDTQYF. The gene calls are TRBV6-1 and TRBJ2-3; 9 bases line up with TRBD1. The germline V gene encodes CDR1 MNHNS and CDR2 SASEGT. This CDR3 has 14 amino acids. J gave up 4 bases and V 6 bases, and 5 bases lay outside the gene matches.

This sequence joins TRBV10-1 and TRBJ2-3; the match to TRBD2 covers 7 bases. Germline CDR1 and CDR2: WNHNN and SYGVQD (reference sequence). The CDR3 is made up of 15 amino acids. Trimming removed 3 bases from V and 5 bases from J; junction bases left unmatched: 8. The CDR3 coding sequence is TGCGCCAGCAGTGATTACGGGACTATCGAAGATACGCAGTATTTT. This codes for CASSDYGTIEDTQYF.

This clonotype was detected a few times. This chain links TRBV5-6 with TRBJ1-2; 10 nucleotides agree with TRBD1. The CDR3 sequence is 14 residues long. Trimming at V came to 6 bases and at J to 4 bases, leaving 6 bases not matched to a gene. Germline assignment: CDR1 SGHDT and CDR2 YYEEEE. The CDR3 sequence: CASNAGTGAYGYTF. CDR3 in DNA: TGTGCCAGCAACGCCGGGACAGGGGCCTATGGCTACACCTTC.

This clonotype was recorded a few times. V and J are TRBV5-6 and TRBJ1-2, with D unresolved. Germline V lookup: CDR1 SGHDT, CDR2 YYEEEE. CDR3 length equals 15 residues. V lost 4 bases and J 3 bases, leaving 16 bases between the germline ends. For the CDR3, the DNA is TGTGCCAGCAGCCGTGGCCGGTGGCGGGACTATGGCTACACCTTC. It codes for CASSRGRWRDYGYTF.

V is TRBV6-5 and J is TRBJ2-5; a weak D match, TRBD1 (6 bases). Trimming removed 6 bases from V and 0 bases from J, with 14 bases in between. The length of the CDR3 is 15 residues. Germline CDR1 is MNHEY and CDR2 is SVGAGI. The CDR3: CASRPTGYHQETQYF. The CDR3 DNA sequence: TGTGCCAGCAGGCCAACAGGGTATCACCAAGAGACCCAGTACTTC.

This chain joins TRBV24-1 and TRBJ2-1; D could derive from TRBD1 or TRBD2 (5 bases each). Trimming pared 5 bases from V and 4 bases from J, leaving 14 bases between. CDR3 length: 15 amino acids. Germline V gives CDR1 KGHDR, CDR2 SFDVKD. The CDR3 DNA is TGTGCCACCAGTGGGACTGGGGGTTTTTACAATGAGCAGTTCTTC. Translation gives CATSGTGGFYNEQFF.

This clonotype was found many times. This chain connects TRBV7-2 to TRBJ2-5; 9 bases are shared with TRBD1. Per the germline V gene, CDR1 is SGHTA and CDR2 is FQGNSA. The trim removed 4 bases at V and 6 bases at J, leaving 12 bases unmatched. This CDR3 is built from 16 residues. CDR3 in DNA: TGTGCCAGCAGCTCCCGGACAGGGGCAAGTCGAAAGACCCAGTACTTC. Amino acids: CASSSRTGASRKTQYF.